A single sample gave rise to the 17 T cell receptor beta chains below, sequenced in a study of T-cell reconstitution after alpha-beta-depleted transplantation in children. Unique molecular identifiers were incorporated when the TCRbeta library was constructed. Each CDR3 protein is one row after TCRdb ran MiXCR on the PCR reads. This table holds about 350,000 distinct CDR3 sequences, about 17% found once. The source material was PBMCs, mostly from graft donor cells, sampled 360 days after TCRalphabeta/CD19-depleted stem cell transplant. The receptors shown here come from a male patient aged 2-10 years who had a stem cell transplant for acute lymphoblastic leukemia, so the T cells may come from the graft donor.

This clonotype was picked up a small number of times. V gene TRBV13 combines with J gene TRBJ2-1; D perhaps matches TRBD2 (7 bases). The germline V and J ends were trimmed by 5 bases and 2 bases, with 16 bases remaining between them. CDR1 is PRHDT, CDR2 FYEKMQ, per germline (reference sequence). The CDR3 is made up of 16 amino acids. CDR3 sequence: CASSGLSGDTYNEQFF. Here the CDR3 DNA reads TGTGCCAGCAGCGGATTGAGCGGGGACACCTACAATGAGCAGTTCTTC.

The rearrangement uses TRBV7-2 and TRBJ1-5; D is perhaps TRBD1 (5 bases). The germline gives CDR1 SGHTA, CDR2 FQGNSA. V was pared by 5 bases and J by 4 bases, with 15 bases between. The CDR3 is made up of 15 amino acids. The CDR3 DNA reads TGTGCCAGCAGCCGGAGCGGGGGTGGGAATCAGCCCCAGCATTTT. Its protein product is CASSRSGGGNQPQHF.

This rearrangement joins TRBV5-6 to TRBJ1-2, with D unresolved. The CDR3 sequence is 14 residues long. Germline V gene sequence: CDR1 SGHDT, CDR2 YYEEEE. V was shortened by 1 base and J by 3 bases, with 10 bases between the two germline ends. The CDR3 here is CASSLRRSYYGYTF. CDR3 bases: TGTGCCAGCAGCTTGAGGCGGAGTTACTATGGCTACACCTTC.

In its sample, this clonotype was seen a few times. The CDR3 DNA is TGTGCCAGCAGCCCCCGGGTGGGTACTGAAGCTTTCTTT. This translates into CASSPRVGTEAFF. The chain employs TRBV28 and TRBJ1-1; D call uncertain. The CDR3 sequence is 13 residues long. From germline, CDR1 is MDHEN and CDR2 SYDVKM. V was clipped by 6 bases and J by 5 bases, with 13 bases between them.

The rearrangement links TRBV6-5 to TRBJ2-7; D possibly corresponds to TRBD2 (6 bases). Trimming cost V 2 bases and J 1 base, with 12 bases left between them. Germline-derived CDR1 and CDR2 are MNHEY and SVGAGI. The CDR3 consists of 15 residues. CDR3 loop: CASSYSLAPSYEQYF. The DNA of the CDR3 is TGTGCCAGCAGTTACAGTCTAGCGCCATCCTACGAGCAGTACTTC.

This clonotype was recorded a few times. For the CDR3, the DNA is TGTGCGTCCCAACGCCGGGGACTAAGCACAGATACGCAGTATTTT. It is translated as CASQRRGLSTDTQYF. The gene calls are TRBV30 and TRBJ2-3; 7 bases are a match to TRBD2. Germline values: CDR1 GTSNPN, CDR2 SVGIG (reference sequence). The CDR3 runs 15 residues.

V is TRBV7-3 and J is TRBJ2-5; the D gene is possibly TRBD1 (5 bases). The germline gives CDR1 SGHTA, CDR2 FQGTGA. The CDR3 runs to 15 residues. The germline V and J ends were trimmed by 2 bases and 4 bases, with 14 bases remaining between them. The CDR3 DNA is TGTGCCAGCAGCTTAGGACAAACGAGGAGAGAGACCCAGTACTTC. Protein: CASSLGQTRRETQYF.

This clonotype has a handful of counts. The chain carries TRBV19 and TRBJ2-5, with D perhaps matching TRBD1 (6 bases). The V gene lost 4 bases and the J gene lost 3 bases, with 18 bases spanning the gap. CDR3 length: 16 residues. The germline V gene has CDR1 LNHDA and CDR2 SQIVND (reference sequence). CDR3 DNA sequence: TGTGCCAGTAGTACAAACCGGGACACCCTGGAAGAGACCCAGTACTTC. Translating gives CASSTNRDTLEETQYF.

This chain joins TRBV4-1 and TRBJ2-1; D is tentatively TRBD1 or TRBD2 (5 bases each). Trimming pared 3 bases from V and 6 bases from J, leaving 9 bases between. Germline CDR1 and CDR2: MGHRA and YSYEKL. This CDR3 contains 13 residues. CDR3 nucleotides: TGCGCCAGCAGCCAGAGGGGCAGCAATGAGCAGTTCTTC. Amino acid sequence: CASSQRGSNEQFF.

This clonotype was seen more than once but under ten times. The V gene is TRBV4-1, the J gene TRBJ1-4; D may be TRBD1 (5 bases). The CDR3 covers 15 residues. V was trimmed by 4 bases and J by 7 bases, leaving 16 bases between them. The germline CDR1 and CDR2 sequences are MGHRA and YSYEKL. The CDR3 sequence: CASSRVEGLGEKLFF. The CDR3 nucleotides are TGCGCCAGCAGCCGGGTTGAGGGGCTTGGTGAAAAACTGTTTTTT.

This clonotype was found a few times. The chain recombines TRBV20-1 with TRBJ2-7; 8 bases are shared with TRBD2. Germline-derived CDR1 and CDR2 are DFQATT and SNEGSKA (reference sequence). This CDR3 comprises 16 residues. V was pared by 2 bases and J by 6 bases, with 15 bases of the junction left unmatched. CDR3 sequence (DNA): TGCAGTGCTAGATCCGGGGGGGGGTCCCCCCTCACCGAGCAGTACTTC. Translating gives CSARSGGGSPLTEQYF.

At least ten counts were recorded for this clonotype. A junction end diverges from the germline sequence, so it may reflect a read error. V usage is TRBV28 and J usage is TRBJ2-1; D is uncertain. Germline V gene sequence: CDR1 MDHEN, CDR2 SYDVKM. This CDR3 is 9 amino acids long. The DNA of the CDR3 is TGTGCCAGCAGTCCCCCAGAGATCTTC. Its translation: CASSPPEIF. The variable domain in full, with the rest retrieved from reference TRBV28 and TRBJ2-1, is DVKVTQSSRYLVKRTGEKVFLECVQDMDHENMFWYRQDPGLGLRLIYFSYDVKMKEKGDIPEGYSVSREKKERFSLILESASTNQTSMYLCASSPPEIFGPGTRLTVL.

The chain joins TRBV5-7 to TRBJ1-5, with D hard to call. TRBV5-7 is classed as an ORF, of uncertain function. V lost 4 bases and J lost 1, with 18 bases in between. The CDR3 is 17 amino acids. CDR3 sequence (DNA): TGTGCCAGCAGCCCCCTGCAGCTGGGGAAGAGCAATCAGCCCCAGCATTTT. Translating gives CASSPLQLGKSNQPQHF.

This clonotype was seen only a few times. The chain recombines TRBV5-1 with TRBJ2-1; TRBD2 agrees at 13 bases. The CDR3 length is 17 residues. Germline CDR1 SGHRS, CDR2 YFSETQ. The V and J ends lost 4 bases and 7 bases, in that order; junction bases with no gene match: 11. The DNA of the CDR3 is TGCGCCAGCAGCGGACCCACTAGCGGGAGGGCTTTAAATGAGCAGTTCTTC. This translates into CASSGPTSGRALNEQFF.

There are many counts of this clonotype. V usage is TRBV12-3 or TRBV12-4 and J usage is TRBJ2-1; perhaps TRBD2 as D (6 bases). V was trimmed by 6 bases and J by 4 bases, leaving 10 bases between them. This CDR3 is 13 amino acids long. Here the CDR3 reads CASRRGLYNEQFF. The DNA for the CDR3 is TGTGCCAGCAGGCGGGGACTTTACAATGAGCAGTTCTTC.

This clonotype was recorded a few times. V is TRBV29-1 and J is TRBJ1-1; unclear D gene. V gave up 3 bases and J gave up 2 bases, with 7 bases separating them. CDR1 is SQVTM and CDR2 is ANQGSEA in the germline V gene. CDR3 size: 12 residues. CDR3 sequence reads: CSVDSPNTEAFF. CDR3 nucleotides: TGCAGCGTTGACAGCCCCAACACTGAAGCTTTCTTT.

CDR3 sequence: CASSFYGSGYEQYF. DNA for the CDR3: TGTGCCAGCAGCTTTTACGGGAGTGGGTACGAGCAGTACTTC. This rearrangement joins TRBV7-6 to TRBJ2-7; TRBD2 might be the D (6 bases). Trimming stripped 3 bases from V and 4 bases from J, with 13 bases between. The CDR3 loop spans 14 amino acids. Germline lookup yields CDR1 SGHVS and CDR2 FNYEAQ.